The 22 T cell receptor beta chains listed next were all sequenced from one sample in a study of identical twins. TCRdb re-called the 5' RACE reads through MiXCR, storing one row per CDR3 protein. The repertoire holds 1.5 million to 2 million distinct CDR3 sequences, with 32% as singletons. The sample was cord blood. These receptors were obtained from a newborn girl in good health.

The DNA of the CDR3 is TGTGCCAGCAGTTACTCATTTCAGGGGACGGGCTACGAGCAGTACTTC. Translated, it gives CASSYSFQGTGYEQYF. This chain links TRBV6-5 with TRBJ2-4; perhaps TRBD1 as D (6 bases). Near its end, the DNA agrees better with TRBJ2-7, so the J call may be wrong. The germline V gene encodes CDR1 MNHEY and CDR2 SVGAGI. The length of the CDR3 is 16 residues.

In this sample, this clonotype turned up many times. The chain employs TRBV3-1 and TRBJ1-2; D remains unclear. V was trimmed by 1 base and J by 4 bases, leaving 7 bases between them. CDR1 is LGHDT, CDR2 YNNKEL, per germline (reference sequence). CDR3 length: 13 amino acids. The CDR3 coding sequence is TGTGCCAGCAGCCAAGGGGCGAGCTATGGCTACACCTTC. Translating it yields CASSQGASYGYTF. Full variable domain (missing parts from reference TRBV3-1 and TRBJ1-2): DTAVSQTPKYLVTQMGNDKSIKCEQNLGHDTMYWYKQDSKKFLKIMFSYNNKELIINETVPNRFSPKSPDKAHLNLHINSLELGDSAVYFCASSQGASYGYTFGSGTRLTVV.

The chain employs TRBV9 and TRBJ2-5, with 7 bases that match TRBD2. Matching the DNA end better, TRBJ2-7 makes the J call doubtful. CDR3 length equals 14 residues. The V gene's germline CDR1 is SGDLS and CDR2 YYNGEE. The CDR3 coding sequence is TGTGCCAGCAGCGTAAGCGGGACCGACTACGAGCAGTACTTC. It encodes CASSVSGTDYEQYF.

This clonotype was counted ten times or more. The chain employs TRBV28 and TRBJ2-6; D uncertain. The CDR3 is 14 amino acids. V dropped 5 bases and J dropped 0 bases, with 5 bases sitting between them. Per germline, CDR1 MDHEN and CDR2 SYDVKM. CDR3 DNA: TGTGCCAGCAGTGCTCTCTCTGGGGCCAACGTCCTGACTTTC. Protein: CASSALSGANVLTF.

This clonotype has a count of ten or more. The V gene is TRBV25-1, the J gene TRBJ2-3; D is unresolved. The V gene lost 5 bases and the J gene lost 2 bases, with 14 bases spanning the gap. Germline V lookup: CDR1 MGHDK, CDR2 SYGVNS. The CDR3 spans 15 residues. Here the CDR3 reads CASSISTVNTDTQYF. The CDR3, as DNA: TGTGCCAGCAGTATTTCGACCGTCAACACAGATACGCAGTATTTT.

This clonotype appeared a few times. J is TRBJ2-1 and V is TRBV27; 11 nucleotides align to TRBD2. Germline lookup yields CDR1 MNHEY and CDR2 SMNVEV (reference sequence). The J segment lost 8 bases and the V segment lost 0 bases, leaving 9 bases of the junction unmatched. There are 17 residues in the CDR3. The CDR3 region is CASSLSLTSGKPDEQFF. The CDR3 DNA follows: TGTGCCAGCAGTTTATCTCTGACTAGCGGGAAACCGGATGAGCAGTTCTTC.

The CDR3 region is CASSLAIAGDTQYF. The CDR3 DNA reads as TGTGCCAGCAGCTTAGCGATAGCGGGCGATACGCAGTATTTT. This chain connects TRBV5-6 to TRBJ2-3; TRBD2 agrees at 7 bases. Trimming took 2 bases from V and 6 from J; bases not matched to a gene: 6. CDR1 and CDR2 (germline): SGHDT, YYEEEE. The CDR3 is made up of 14 amino acids.

In DNA form, the CDR3 reads TGTGCCAGCAGCTTAAATAAGTGGGGCAATGAGCAGTTCTTC. Its protein is CASSLNKWGNEQFF. The chain employs TRBV11-1 and TRBJ2-1; no clear D gene. The ends were cut back, 2 bases at V and 6 bases at J, with 11 bases in the middle. CDR1 is SGHAT and CDR2 is FQDESV in the germline V gene (reference sequence). The CDR3 consists of 14 residues.

The gene calls are TRBV3-1 and TRBJ1-4; the D gene is possibly TRBD1 (5 bases). Per germline, CDR1 LGHDT and CDR2 YNNKEL (reference sequence). This CDR3 contains 16 residues. The V and J ends lost 2 bases and 0 bases respectively, with 10 bases between them. The CDR3 loop reads CASSQFKTATNEKLFF. CDR3 DNA sequence: TGTGCCAGCAGCCAATTTAAGACAGCAACTAATGAAAAACTGTTTTTT.

The chain carries TRBV7-9 and TRBJ1-4; weak D call: TRBD1 (5 bases). The CDR3 contains 16 residues. The V gene lost 5 bases and the J gene lost 4 bases, with 17 bases spanning the gap. Germline CDR1 is SEHNR and CDR2 is FQNEAQ (reference sequence). CDR3 sequence (DNA): TGTGCCAGCAGCCCCAGGGCAGGTCCTGGTAATGAAAAACTGTTTTTT. Translating it yields CASSPRAGPGNEKLFF.

This sequence joins TRBV4-2 and TRBJ1-6; TRBD1 agrees at 9 bases. This CDR3 has 19 residues. Germline CDR1 reads LGHNA; CDR2 reads YNFKEQ. J was trimmed by 8 bases and V by 0 bases; bases with no gene match: 14. CDR3 sequence reads: CASSQDPRSHRGQDSPLHF. CDR3 bases: TGTGCCAGCAGCCAAGATCCTCGATCTCACAGGGGGCAGGATTCACCCCTCCACTTT.

The table lists this clonotype with a few counts. This rearrangement joins TRBV27 to TRBJ2-7, with 7 bases lining up with TRBD2. This CDR3 has 16 residues. J lost 2 bases, V lost 0 bases, and 7 bases had no gene match. Germline V gene lookup returns CDR1 MNHEY and CDR2 SMNVEV (reference sequence). DNA for the CDR3: TGTGCCAGCAGTTTATCAAGGGAGGGGAGGGCCTACGAGCAGTACTTC. This encodes CASSLSREGRAYEQYF.

The chain carries TRBV20-1 and TRBJ1-5; 7 positions match TRBD1. CDR1 and CDR2 (germline): DFQATT, SNEGSKA (reference sequence). The CDR3 covers 17 residues. J was trimmed by 0 bases and V by 0 bases; bases with no gene match: 8. In DNA, the CDR3 is TGCAGTGCTAGAGATGGGAGGACAGGTTATAGCAATCAGCCCCAGCATTTT. Translation: CSARDGRTGYSNQPQHF.

The chain couples TRBV28 to TRBJ2-2, with TRBD2 as a possible D gene (5 bases). With 7 bases removed from V and 2 bases from J, the gap between germline ends came to 8 bases. The germline CDR1 and CDR2 sequences are MDHEN and SYDVKM. This CDR3 is built from 13 residues. The CDR3 coding sequence is TGTGCCAGCACGCGGGCTAACACCGGGGAGCTGTTTTTT. This encodes CASTRANTGELFF.

This clonotype showed up just a few times. CDR3 loop: CASSQDTSAGNEQFF. The CDR3, as DNA: TGTGCCAGCAGCCAAGATACTAGCGCGGGGAATGAGCAGTTCTTC. V and J are TRBV4-2 and TRBJ2-1; 7 bases match TRBD2. Germline V gene lookup returns CDR1 LGHNA and CDR2 YNFKEQ. CDR3 length: 15 residues. V dropped 0 bases and J dropped 7; count of bases not matched to a gene: 6.

Concerning this clonotype itself: With a much larger clone just one base away, this may be a read error. This rearrangement joins TRBV29-1 to TRBJ2-3, with 11 nucleotides matching TRBD2. Germline CDR1 and CDR2: SQVTM and ANQGSEA. The V and J ends lost 4 bases and 8 bases, in that order; junction bases with no gene match: 8. This CDR3 has 14 amino acids. The CDR3 nucleotides are TGCAGCGTTGCAACTAGCGGGAGAGCAGGTACGCAGTATTTT. Protein sequence: CSVATSGRAGTQYF.

This clonotype has just a few counts. The V call is TRBV12-3 or TRBV12-4, the J call TRBJ2-3, with 16 nucleotides matching TRBD2. Germline trimming cut 5 bases from V and 3 bases from J; bases unmatched to any gene: 5. The length of the CDR3 is 17 residues. CDR3 sequence reads: CASSEVGLAGGTDTQYF. The CDR3 DNA is TGTGCCAGCAGTGAAGTGGGACTAGCGGGAGGGACAGATACGCAGTATTTT.

CDR3 in DNA: TGCAGTGCCGGACTAGCGGGGGGACTCTACAATGAGCAGTACTTC. Amino acids: CSAGLAGGLYNEQYF. The V and J genes are TRBV20-1 and TRBJ2-1, with 14 positions matching TRBD2. The J call may be in error: the DNA end matches TRBJ2-7 better. The CDR3 spans 15 residues. Per the germline V gene, CDR1 is DFQATT and CDR2 is SNEGSKA (reference sequence).

This clonotype was picked up a small number of times. This chain connects TRBV3-1 to TRBJ2-2; D remains unclear. The ends were cut back, 3 bases at V and 10 bases at J, with 12 bases in the middle. Looked up from germline, CDR1 is LGHDT and CDR2 is YNNKEL (reference sequence). The CDR3 has 13 residues. CDR3 bases: TGTGCCAGCAGCCAGAGGAGTAAGGAGGAGCTGTTTTTT. The encoded protein is CASSQRSKEELFF.

Only a few counts were recorded for this clonotype. The CDR3 DNA reads TGTGCCACCAGTGCGGGGATTGCCTACGAGCAGTACTTC. This sequence encodes CATSAGIAYEQYF. V gene TRBV24-1 combines with J gene TRBJ2-7, with a possible D match to TRBD2 (5 bases). This CDR3 contains 13 residues. Trimming removed 5 bases at V and 2 bases at J, with 9 bases between. CDR1 and CDR2 (germline): KGHDR, SFDVKD.

This chain uses TRBV7-8 with TRBJ2-1; D is uncertain. This CDR3 spans 12 amino acids. The germline V gene has CDR1 SGHVS and CDR2 FQNEAQ. Trimming cost V 1 base and J 10 bases, with 8 bases left between them. The CDR3 DNA reads as TGTGCCAGCAGCTTAGAGGTCTTAGAGCAGTTCTTC. Its protein product is CASSLEVLEQFF.

Note on this clonotype: A junction boundary mismatches the germline segment, possibly from a read error. The genes are TRBV18 and TRBJ1-1; D perhaps matches TRBD1 (6 bases). The CDR3 consists of 18 residues. The V gene's germline CDR1 is KGHSH and CDR2 LQKENI. The CDR3 sequence is CAISPLGTSGVLNTEAFF. The CDR3 DNA sequence: TGTGCCATCTCACCACTGGGGACCTCAGGGGTTTTGAACACTGAAGCTTTCTTT.